The clone carrying this T cell receptor (beta chain) was seen more than once but under ten times. The data were taken from a study of blood T cell repertoires in COVID-19. On the study more broadly: Italy, Spain and the United States were the sources of the convalescent and acute COVID-19 samples.

Measured with immunoSEQ multiplex PCR; TCRdb has only the in-frame clones, and not every one. The sample lists about 160,000 clones; roughly 85% were seen once. Germline V gene sequence: CDR1 SNHLY, CDR2 FYNNEI. The CDR3 has 14 residues. Deletions cut 1 base from V and 4 bases from J, with 8 bases between. The specimen sequenced was peripheral blood. The receptor was derived from a woman older than 75 with active or convalescent COVID-19. The chain employs TRBV2 and TRBJ1-5; D remains ambiguous. The CDR3 here is CASSEGTGNQPQHF. The CDR3, as DNA: TGTGCCAGCAGTGAAGGGACGGGGAATCAGCCCCAGCATTTT. Based on the CDR3 plus reference TRBV2 and TRBJ1-5, the full variable domain is EPEVTQTPSHQVTQMGQEVILRCVPISNHLYFYWYRQILGQKVEFLVSFYNNEISEKSEIFDDQFSVERPDGSNFTLKIRSTKLEDSAMYFCASSEGTGNQPQHFGDGTRLSIL.